Listed below are T cell receptor beta chains from one sample, sequenced in a study of T cells in Graves' hyperthyroidism and ophthalmopathy. A single record per CDR3 protein comes from TCRdb applying MiXCR to the multiplex PCR reads. The table records hundreds of thousands of distinct CDR3 sequences, just under 25% of them present only once. Sequencing was done on a sample of blood. The receptors derive from a man aged 50 to 59 with Graves' hyperthyroidism. Each CDR3 is given with its conserved first and last residue. The order of the fields is V gene, CDR3 length, D gene, clone size, J gene, CDR3 DNA, CDR3 protein. D genes are given only for firm matches. The size entry is marked missing in some rows and otherwise reads once, few, many or a size class.

>TRBV12-3/TRBV12-4|16|.|many|TRBJ2-7
TGTGCCAGCAGTCCCCCGACTGGGAGTATCTCCTACGAGCAGTACTTC
CASSPPTGSISYEQYF
>TRBV2|17|TRBD2|many|TRBJ2-1
TGTGCCAGCAACCCCGGAAGCGGGAGGGCCTCCGTCAATGAGCAGTTCTTC
CASNPGSGRASVNEQFF
>TRBV11-3|16|TRBD1|many|TRBJ1-1
TGTGCCAGCAGCACCCGGGACAGGGGGCTGGGCACTGAAGCTTTCTTT
CASSTRDRGLGTEAFF
>TRBV11-3|11|.|many|TRBJ1-1
TGTGCCAGCAGCTTATTCGATGAAGCTTTCTTT
CASSLFDEAFF
>TRBV6-2/TRBV6-3|14|TRBD2|.|TRBJ2-1
TGTGCCAGCCGATTGTGGGGGGGGTGCAATGAGCAGTTCTTC
CASRLWGGCNEQFF
>TRBV5-1|14|.|once|TRBJ2-3
TGCGCCAGCAGCTTGACGGACAGCACAGATACGCAGTATTTT
CASSLTDSTDTQYF
>TRBV2|15|.|many|TRBJ1-2
TGTGCCAGCAACAAAGACAGCCTTCTAGGTTGGGGCTACACCTTC
CASNKDSLLGWGYTF
>TRBV9|13|.|many|TRBJ2-3
TGTGCCAGCAGCGTCCGGCCCACAGATACGCAGTATTTT
CASSVRPTDTQYF
>TRBV11-2|13|TRBD2|.|TRBJ2-5
TGTGCCAGCAGCCGACTAGCGAAAGAGACCCAGTACTTC
CASSRLAKETQYF
>TRBV20-1|13|.|few|TRBJ1-4
TGCAGTGGATACGACGCAACTAATGAAAAACTGTTTTTT
CSGYDATNEKLFF